The 11 T cell receptor beta chains below all came from one sample that was sequenced in a study of blood T cell repertoires in COVID-19. Produced via immunoSEQ multiplex PCR; TCRdb's table is partial and in-frame only. The sample yields 25,000 to 35,000 clones, roughly 90% seen once. The sequenced sample consisted of peripheral blood. These receptors all stem from a human donor in a cohort sampled during active COVID-19.

This clone was seen only once. CDR3 sequence (DNA): TGTGCCAGCAGCTCGACAGGGGTTACTGAAGCTTTCTTT. This codes for CASSSTGVTEAFF. The genes are TRBV5-6 and TRBJ1-1, with TRBD1 matching over 8 bases. This CDR3 spans 13 amino acids. V gave up 3 bases and J gave up 5 bases; unmatched junction bases: 3. Germline values: CDR1 SGHDT, CDR2 YYEEEE.

The chain recombines TRBV24-1 with TRBJ1-5; D perhaps matches TRBD1 (5 bases). V was shortened by 5 bases and J by 7 bases, with 14 bases between the two germline ends. Looked up from germline, CDR1 is KGHDR and CDR2 is SFDVKD. The CDR3 has 14 amino acids. The CDR3 bases are TGTGCCACCAGTGCGCAGGGTGCGGAGCAGCCCCAGCATTTT. Translated, it gives CATSAQGAEQPQHF.

The chain employs TRBV4-1 and TRBJ2-1; D may be TRBD1 (6 bases). V was cut by 1 base and J by 7 bases, with 17 bases left in between. The CDR3 consists of 16 residues. CDR1 is MGHRA, CDR2 YSYEKL, per germline. The CDR3 loop is CASSQGPARGFNEQFF. The CDR3 region has the DNA TGCGCCAGCAGCCAAGGGCCTGCCAGGGGTTTTAATGAGCAGTTCTTC.

The chain uses TRBV20-1 and TRBJ2-7; the match to TRBD1 covers 7 bases. The CDR3 totals 11 residues. V dropped 5 bases and J dropped 4; count of bases not matched to a gene: 2. Per the germline V gene, CDR1 is DFQATT and CDR2 is SNEGSKA (reference sequence). Here the CDR3 reads CSAQTGYEQYF. CDR3 DNA sequence: TGCAGTGCTCAGACAGGGTACGAGCAGTACTTC.

CDR3 sequence: CASMKGATGTNTEAFF. The CDR3 nucleotides are TGTGCCAGCATGAAGGGGGCTACCGGGACGAACACTGAAGCTTTCTTT. The chain has TRBV27 and TRBJ1-1, with 7 bases matching TRBD1. The V and J ends lost 7 bases and 1 base, in that order; junction bases with no gene match: 12. Looked up from germline, CDR1 is MNHEY and CDR2 is SMNVEV (reference sequence). The CDR3 totals 16 residues.

This clone was found a few times. The gene calls are TRBV24-1 and TRBJ2-2; tentatively, D is TRBD2 (6 bases). The V end was cut by 3 bases, the J end by 6 bases, with 13 bases between. CDR3 length equals 15 residues. From germline, CDR1 is KGHDR and CDR2 SFDVKD. As DNA, the CDR3 is TGTGCCACCAGTGATAAGTCCCGGGAGTCCGGGGAGCTGTTTTTT. Protein sequence: CATSDKSRESGELFF.

This sequence joins TRBV4-1 and TRBJ2-5; D is uncertain. Trimming stripped 0 bases from V and 7 bases from J, with 6 bases between. This CDR3 is built from 12 residues. Germline lookup yields CDR1 MGHRA and CDR2 YSYEKL. The CDR3 region is CASSQELGTQYF. The CDR3, as DNA: TGCGCCAGCAGCCAAGAGCTCGGGACCCAGTACTTC.

This clone was observed a single time. The chain uses TRBV28 and TRBJ2-2; TRBD2 aligns across 8 bases. CDR3 size: 15 residues. With 3 bases clipped from V and 7 bases from J, the junction kept 7 bases outside the gene matches. The germline CDR1 and CDR2 sequences are MDHEN and SYDVKM. Here the CDR3 reads CASSFGTRFGGELFF. The CDR3 DNA sequence: TGTGCCAGCAGTTTTGGGACTAGATTCGGCGGGGAGCTGTTTTTT.

The chain joins TRBV30 to TRBJ1-6; 7 positions agree with TRBD1. Germline assignment: CDR1 GTSNPN and CDR2 SVGIG (reference sequence). The CDR3 extends over 13 amino acids. V shed 3 bases and J 9 bases; nucleotides not matched to a gene: 5. CDR3 sequence: CAWSRGIGSPLHF. Here the CDR3 DNA reads TGTGCCTGGAGCAGGGGGATAGGTTCACCCCTCCACTTT.

The chain joins TRBV13 to TRBJ2-7; D may be TRBD2 (5 bases). Trimming left V 1 base short and J 0 bases short, with 7 bases between. This CDR3 spans 14 amino acids. Germline V gives CDR1 PRHDT, CDR2 FYEKMQ (reference sequence). CDR3 sequence reads: CASSLEGSSYEQYF. CDR3 in DNA: TGTGCCAGCAGCTTAGAAGGGAGCTCCTACGAGCAGTACTTC.

The sample holds one count of this clone. The chain links TRBV15 to TRBJ2-5, with 7 bases fitting TRBD1. The V segment lost 8 bases and the J segment 2 bases; nucleotides outside the gene matches: 5. The CDR3 runs to 13 residues. Germline CDR1 is LNHNV and CDR2 is YYDKDF (reference sequence). CDR3 sequence reads: CATGGQPQETQYF. The CDR3 DNA follows: TGTGCCACCGGGGGACAGCCGCAAGAGACCCAGTACTTC.